Following are 18 T cell receptor beta chains from one sample sequenced in a study of blood T cell repertoires in COVID-19. Some clones are missing from TCRdb's copy, which holds only in-frame ones; the method was immunoSEQ multiplex PCR. The sample lists some 180,000 clones, about 77% occurring once. Sequencing used peripheral blood. Source of these receptors: a woman over 75 with active or convalescent COVID-19.

The chain couples TRBV9 to TRBJ2-1; TRBD2 matches 10 bases. Germline V CDR1 and CDR2: SGDLS, YYNGEE. The CDR3 totals 18 residues. V shed 4 bases, J shed 0 bases, and the junction held 10 bases outside the gene matches. For the CDR3, the DNA is TGTGCCAGCAGCCGTTCAACTAGCGGGGTAGCCTCCTACAATGAGCAGTTCTTC. Amino acids: CASSRSTSGVASYNEQFF.

This sequence joins TRBV9 and TRBJ2-3; TRBD2 aligns across 12 bases. The CDR3 sequence is 18 residues long. With 5 bases clipped from V and 0 bases from J, the junction kept 10 bases outside the gene matches. CDR1 and CDR2 from the germline V gene are SGDLS and YYNGEE. In DNA, the CDR3 is TGTGCCAGCAGTCCCGGGACTAGCGGGTTAACTAGCACAGATACGCAGTATTTT. Protein sequence: CASSPGTSGLTSTDTQYF.

The J gene is TRBJ2-7, the V gene TRBV6-5, with D possibly being TRBD1 (7 bases). Trimming cost V 2 bases and J 3 bases, with 14 bases left between them. Germline V gene sequence: CDR1 MNHEY, CDR2 SVGAGI. CDR3 length equals 15 residues. CDR3 nucleotide sequence: TGTGCCAGCAGTTACCTCGGACAGGAGGGCTACGAGCAGTACTTC. Amino acids: CASSYLGQEGYEQYF.

The chain links TRBV27 to TRBJ1-2; the match to TRBD1 covers 11 bases. CDR3 length: 16 amino acids. CDR1 is MNHEY and CDR2 is SMNVEV in the germline V gene (reference sequence). Germline trimming cut 0 bases from V and 3 bases from J; bases unmatched to any gene: 3. CDR3 in amino acids: CASSLSGQGAYYGYTF. CDR3 nucleotide sequence: TGTGCCAGCAGTTTATCTGGACAGGGGGCCTACTATGGCTACACCTTC.

This clone has a single count. The genes are TRBV24-1 and TRBJ1-4, with 9 bases matching TRBD1. Germline loops: CDR1 KGHDR, CDR2 SFDVKD. The CDR3 contains 15 residues. The J segment lost 8 bases and the V segment lost 9 bases, leaving 12 bases of the junction unmatched. The CDR3 sequence: CATGGVTGGREKLFF. The CDR3 DNA follows: TGTGCCACCGGAGGGGTAACAGGGGGCAGGGAAAAACTGTTTTTT.

The chain combines TRBV28 with TRBJ1-3; D unclear. Trimming stripped 7 bases from V and 4 bases from J, with 8 bases between. CDR3 size: 12 residues. The germline gives CDR1 MDHEN, CDR2 SYDVKM. CDR3 nucleotide sequence: TGTGCCAGCACAGGTGGGGGAAACACCATATATTTT. This sequence encodes CASTGGGNTIYF.

The V gene is TRBV27, the J gene TRBJ2-3, with 9 nucleotides matching TRBD2. The CDR3 extends over 17 amino acids. J gave up 2 bases and V 1 base, and 7 bases lay outside the gene matches. Germline V gene data show CDR1 as MNHEY and CDR2 as SMNVEV (reference sequence). The chain's CDR3 is CASSLFYSGGFTDTQYF. The CDR3 DNA sequence: TGTGCCAGCAGTTTATTTTATAGCGGGGGATTCACAGATACGCAGTATTTT.

In this sample, this clone turned up a few times. The chain couples TRBV27 to TRBJ2-2, with TRBD1 as a possible D gene (6 bases). The CDR3 runs to 15 residues. Germline V CDR1 and CDR2: MNHEY, SMNVEV (reference sequence). With 0 bases removed from V and 6 bases from J, the gap between germline ends came to 11 bases. The CDR3 here is CASSLSRGFAGELFF. The CDR3 bases are TGTGCCAGCAGTTTATCGAGGGGGTTTGCCGGGGAGCTGTTTTTT.

The chain carries TRBV7-2 and TRBJ1-2, with D perhaps matching TRBD1 (6 bases). The CDR3 is made up of 15 amino acids. CDR1 is SGHTA and CDR2 is FQGNSA in the germline V gene. Trimming shortened V by 1 base and J by 4 bases, and 13 bases separated the two germline ends. CDR3 amino acids: CASSLGQVLAYGYTF. For the CDR3, the DNA is TGTGCCAGCAGCTTAGGACAGGTCCTGGCCTATGGCTACACCTTC.

This clone was seen only a few times. The chain uses TRBV11-3 and TRBJ2-6, with D perhaps matching TRBD1 (5 bases). The V gene lost 5 bases and the J gene lost 2 bases, with 10 bases spanning the gap. Germline assignment: CDR1 SGHNT and CDR2 YENEEA. The CDR3 consists of 15 residues. The CDR3 here is CASSPGFTGANVLTF. The CDR3 DNA sequence: TGTGCCAGCAGCCCAGGGTTTACTGGGGCCAACGTCCTGACTTTC.

The chain has TRBV6-5 and TRBJ2-3; D may be TRBD1 (5 bases). V dropped 2 bases and J dropped 0 bases, with 12 bases sitting between them. Germline assignment: CDR1 MNHEY and CDR2 SVGAGI. This CDR3 is 16 amino acids long. The CDR3 reads CASSYGFDRSTDTQYF. The CDR3, as DNA: TGTGCCAGCAGTTACGGGTTTGACAGAAGCACAGATACGCAGTATTTT.

This rearrangement joins TRBV7-2 to TRBJ2-7, with TRBD2 matching over 11 bases. CDR1 and CDR2 from the germline V gene are SGHTA and FQGNSA. V was clipped by 1 base and J by 6 bases; unmatched bases: 5. The length of the CDR3 is 15 residues. The DNA for the CDR3 is TGTGCCAGCAGCTTAGGTTATAGCGGGGGGGCCGAGCAGTACTTC. Amino acid sequence: CASSLGYSGGAEQYF.

The V gene is TRBV20-1, the J gene TRBJ2-2; the D gene is possibly TRBD1 (6 bases). This CDR3 contains 14 residues. The germline gives CDR1 DFQATT, CDR2 SNEGSKA (reference sequence). V dropped 3 bases and J dropped 6 bases, with 14 bases sitting between them. CDR3 sequence: CSASIKGVAGELFF. CDR3 bases: TGCAGTGCTAGTATCAAGGGGGTGGCCGGGGAGCTGTTTTTT.

V and J are TRBV6-2 or TRBV6-3 and TRBJ1-5; D gene uncertain. The germline V and J ends were trimmed by 2 bases and 0 bases, with 17 bases remaining between them. The CDR3 covers 18 residues. Germline-derived CDR1 and CDR2 are MNHEY and SVGEGT. Written as DNA, the CDR3 is TGTGCCAGCAGTTACGGTGGAAAGGGAGTGTTTAGCAATCAGCCCCAGCATTTT. Translation gives CASSYGGKGVFSNQPQHF.

This sequence joins TRBV27 and TRBJ2-7; tentative D call: TRBD1 (5 bases). With 6 bases removed from V and 5 bases from J, the gap between germline ends came to 17 bases. Germline-derived CDR1 and CDR2 are MNHEY and SMNVEV (reference sequence). The CDR3 length is 14 residues. CDR3 bases: TGTGCCAGCAGCGCCTGGGGCCAGTCCAACGAGCAGTACTTC. Translating it yields CASSAWGQSNEQYF.

This clone appeared a single time. The V and J genes are TRBV5-1 and TRBJ1-2, with TRBD1 as a possible D gene (6 bases). The V gene's germline CDR1 is SGHRS and CDR2 YFSETQ. The CDR3 is made up of 16 amino acids. Trimming stripped 3 bases from V and 7 bases from J, with 22 bases between. For the CDR3, the DNA is TGCGCCAGCAGCTGGGGATCAGGGGACCCAGTGCTTGGCTACACCTTC. Amino acids: CASSWGSGDPVLGYTF.

The rearrangement uses TRBV4-2 and TRBJ2-5, with D unclear. V gave up 4 bases and J gave up 5 bases, with 17 bases separating them. Germline assignment: CDR1 LGHNA and CDR2 YNFKEQ. This CDR3 is built from 15 residues. CDR3 sequence (DNA): TGTGCCAGCAGCCGCGCCCTAAATCGCCCGGAGACCCAGTACTTC. Translation gives CASSRALNRPETQYF.

V gene TRBV11-2 combines with J gene TRBJ2-7; 9 bases fit TRBD2. This CDR3 comprises 14 residues. CDR1 and CDR2 from the germline V gene are SGHAT and FQNNGV. J was trimmed by 4 bases and V by 3 bases; bases with no gene match: 4. CDR3 sequence: CASSLRGGIYEQYF. DNA of the CDR3: TGTGCCAGCAGCTTGCGGGGGGGGATATACGAGCAGTACTTC.